A selection of T cell receptor beta chains follows, all from one sample in a study of T cell changes during pregnancy in multiple sclerosis. Clones were sequenced by immunoSEQ multiplex PCR, and TCRdb holds only the in-frame ones, with some missing. This sample has 80,000 to 95,000 clones; roughly 95% occur once, and the top ten carry more than 0.95%. This sample comprised peripheral blood, obtained in the second trimester of pregnancy. The receptors were sampled from a female donor with multiple sclerosis, enrolled in a pregnancy study. Both conserved end residues are part of each CDR3. D genes are given only for firm matches. Clone size is stated in some rows and not others, as once, few, many or a class when expanded.

CDR3,DNA,J,size,V,D,length
CASSVGTSGTDTQYF,TGTGCCAGCAGCGTAGGTACTAGCGGGACAGATACGCAGTATTTT,TRBJ2-3,NA,TRBV9,TRBD2,15
CASRGPGANQPQHF,TGTGCCAGCAGGGGACCGGGAGCCAATCAGCCCCAGCATTTT,TRBJ1-5,NA,TRBV7-9,NA,14
CASSPGGNEQFF,TGCGCCAGCAGTCCGGGGGGAAATGAGCAGTTCTTC,TRBJ2-1,NA,TRBV10-2,TRBD2,12
CASGGPSTDTQYF,TGTGCCAGCGGGGGCCCTAGCACAGATACGCAGTATTTT,TRBJ2-3,NA,TRBV5-6,NA,13
CASSDRAGYTDTQYF,TGTGCCAGCAGTGATAGGGCAGGGTACACAGATACGCAGTATTTT,TRBJ2-3,NA,TRBV6-4,NA,15
CASSSTGAAGELFF,TGTGCCAGCAGCTCGACAGGGGCCGCCGGGGAGCTGTTTTTT,TRBJ2-2,NA,TRBV7-9,TRBD1,14
CASRPGLPTETQYF,TGTGCCAGCAGGCCGGGACTTCCCACGGAGACCCAGTACTTC,TRBJ2-5,NA,TRBV5-8,NA,14
CASSPTGYEQYF,TGTGCCAGCAGCCCGACGGGCTACGAGCAGTACTTC,TRBJ2-7,once,TRBV5-4,NA,12
CASSLDAIGWADTQYF,TGTGCCAGCAGCTTGGACGCCATCGGGTGGGCAGATACGCAGTATTTT,TRBJ2-3,NA,TRBV5-4,NA,16
CASSYEGGEQFF,TGTGCCAGCAGTTACGAGGGAGGTGAGCAGTTCTTC,TRBJ2-1,NA,TRBV6-5,NA,12
CASSYGGRAYEQYF,TGTGCCAGCAGTTACGGAGGGAGGGCTTACGAGCAGTACTTC,TRBJ2-7,NA,TRBV6-5,TRBD2,14
CASTIVAGSYEQYF,TGCGCCAGCACCATCGTAGCGGGTTCCTACGAGCAGTACTTC,TRBJ2-7,NA,TRBV10-2,TRBD2,14
CASSYSAGGAANEQFF,TGTGCCAGCAGTTACTCGGCGGGGGGAGCCGCCAATGAGCAGTTCTTC,TRBJ2-1,NA,TRBV6-5,TRBD2,16
CASRYAVGEAFF,TGTGCCAGCAGATACGCGGTCGGTGAAGCTTTCTTT,TRBJ1-1,NA,TRBV6-1,NA,12
CATLQGNTEAFF,TGTGCCACCTTACAGGGGAACACTGAAGCTTTCTTT,TRBJ1-1,NA,TRBV19,NA,12
CASSEDSNYGYTF,TGCGCCAGCAGCGAGGACAGCAACTATGGCTACACCTTC,TRBJ1-2,NA,TRBV5-1,NA,13
CASSEARRGEKLFF,TGTGCCAGCAGCGAAGCGCGTAGAGGTGAAAAACTGTTTTTT,TRBJ1-4,NA,TRBV7-2,NA,14
CASSEGMTGELFF,TGTGCCAGCAGTGAAGGGATGACTGGGGAGCTGTTTTTT,TRBJ2-2,NA,TRBV6-1,NA,13
CASSDGQGGNGELFF,TGTGCCAGCAGCGACGGACAGGGGGGGAACGGGGAGCTGTTTTTT,TRBJ2-2,NA,TRBV9,TRBD1,15
CASGRRVSSYNEQFF,TGTGCCAGCGGGCGGCGGGTGAGCTCCTACAATGAGCAGTTCTTC,TRBJ2-1,NA,TRBV11-2,NA,15
CASSRPGTGGGGEKLFF,TGTGCCAGCAGTCGTCCCGGGACAGGGGGCGGAGGCGAAAAACTGTTTTTT,TRBJ1-4,NA,TRBV5-4,TRBD1,17
CASSQAPLDYEQYF,TGCGCCAGCAGCCAAGCACCCTTAGACTACGAGCAGTACTTC,TRBJ2-7,NA,TRBV4-1,NA,14
CASSPRQKTSTDTQYF,TGTGCCAGCTCCCCCAGACAGAAGACTAGCACAGATACGCAGTATTTT,TRBJ2-3,NA,TRBV18,NA,16
CASSALGVSGMNTEAFF,TGTGCCAGCAGCGCCTTGGGTGTGTCGGGGATGAACACTGAAGCTTTCTTT,TRBJ1-1,NA,TRBV7-9,NA,17
CASSDSLAGAGELFF,TGTGCCAGCAGTGACTCACTAGCGGGAGCCGGGGAGCTGTTTTTT,TRBJ2-2,few,TRBV6-4,TRBD2,15
CATSRGSRHTTGELFF,TGTGCCACCAGCAGAGGCTCGAGACACACTACCGGGGAGCTGTTTTTT,TRBJ2-2,NA,TRBV15,NA,16